This record looks at one T cell receptor beta chain sequence and its context. Its antigen is undetermined. A 5'RACE template-switching step, the method used to make TCR cDNA, added a universal primer site and UMIs. TCRdb re-called the 5' RACE reads with MiXCR, one entry per CDR3 protein. The table includes 500,000 to 650,000 distinct CDR3 sequences, roughly 14% detected once. The source of the sample is a study of T cells after yellow fever vaccination. Study-wide results and limits: Most primary-vaccination clones reappeared after the booster (about 97% CD4, about 90% CD8). Abundant clonotypes from the bulk population could get into FACS-sorted repertoires as contaminants.

Trimming pared 6 bases from V and 6 bases from J, leaving 15 bases between. CDR3 length: 14 amino acids. This specimen consisted of PBMCs, obtained on the day of the yellow fever booster vaccination. The origin of this receptor is a man aged 25-45 years who received the YFV17D yellow fever vaccine. This chain joins TRBV12-3 or TRBV12-4 and TRBJ1-5, with a weak D call TRBD1 (6 bases). The CDR3 DNA reads as TGTGCCAGCAGCCCGGAGGGGGGCGGTCAGCCCCAGCATTTT. Its protein is CASSPEGGGQPQHF.